This T cell receptor beta chain was sequenced for a study of identical twins. The CDR3 has 15 residues. Trimming removed 3 bases from V and 13 bases from J; junction bases left unmatched: 14. Germline values: CDR1 WSHSY, CDR2 SAAADI. TCRdb re-called the 5' RACE reads with MiXCR, one entry per CDR3 protein. The sample lists about 1.7 million distinct CDR3 sequences, around 29% occurring once. No donor was unhealthy or non-Caucasian. Input material: cord blood. The chain recombines TRBV10-2 with TRBJ2-1; TRBD2 aligns across 8 bases. This receptor was identified in a newborn girl in good health. The DNA for the CDR3 is TGCGCCAGCAGTGAAGGGAGCGGGGGAAAAGAGACCCAGTTCTTC. This encodes CASSEGSGGKETQFF.